A selection of T cell receptor beta chains follows, all from one sample in a study of CD8+CD57+ T cells in acquired aplastic anemia. TCRdb used MiXCR to reprocess the reads, holding one entry per CDR3 protein. The sample holds about 160,000 distinct CDR3 sequences; roughly 47% are singletons and the top ten take approximately 1%. The sample was sorted CD4+, CD8+, or CD8+CD57+ T cells (not recorded which) from PBMCs. These receptors all stem from a human donor in good health. The CDR3 runs from the conserved cysteine through the conserved F or W. Fields, in order: V gene, CDR3 protein.

TRBV29-1 | CSVALGQGMGYTF
TRBV14 | CASSQDPGQGPSEQYF
TRBV7-8 | CASSLVTENTQYF
TRBV12-3/TRBV12-4 | CASRRRQANYGYTF
TRBV7-2 | CASSLVVTGKQPQHF
TRBV5-1 | CASSPTADGPYEQYF
TRBV2 | CASSVQRGGPEQFF
TRBV28 | CASSWAGTGTYEQYF
TRBV19 | CATGSGGASYEQYF
TRBV5-1 | CASSPEPKGIGGLFF
TRBV9 | CASSVGLALTYEQYF
TRBV24-1 | CATSGAGSGTEAFF
TRBV7-3 | CASNRTSGRGDTQYF
TRBV2 | CASTTSENTEAFF
TRBV12-5 | CASGLYEGGEQYF
TRBV29-1 | CSAGPGAGSSYEQYF
TRBV18 | CASSPGQEATGYTF
TRBV6-5 | CASSLSPLGEQYF
TRBV2 | CASRPSGPRGAQPQHF
TRBV20-1 | CSAGAGDQETQYF
TRBV6-2/TRBV6-3 | CASSYSGLASNEQFF
TRBV7-2 | CASSNPGLADIEQFF
TRBV19 | CASTDYSNQPQHF
TRBV19 | CASTFWVGTEAFF
TRBV7-6 | CASSHYTYEQYF
TRBV19 | CASSMYHPGGTEAFF
TRBV20-1 | CSTSGGPNSPLHF
TRBV7-9 | CASSLEDRSYEQYF
TRBV20-1 | CSAGTGRREKLFF
TRBV5-4 | CASSLGRSAYEQYF
TRBV4-1 | CASSQEDGTGTINTEAFF
TRBV6-1 | CASRRDRESGYTF
TRBV6-2/TRBV6-3 | CASKKGRGTDQPQHF
TRBV7-2 | CASSQGNPKETQYF
TRBV29-1 | CSVERVTSGGTEQFF
TRBV2 | CASSETGQGRNQPQHF
TRBV14 | CASSLTRDYRYEQYF
TRBV20-1 | CSASGADRQSYEQYF
TRBV12-3/TRBV12-4 | CASSPPGGLGSQPQHF
TRBV11-2 | CASSPGGHNNEQFF
TRBV20-1 | CSARLADNEQFF
TRBV10-1 | CASSESVLTAETQYF
TRBV19 | CASNLYRGDQPQYF
TRBV12-5 | CASKADRGWMGTEAFF
TRBV6-5 | CASSYGGQSEQYF
TRBV6-1 | CASSPWTGNELFF
TRBV7-8 | CASSAQAAETQYF
TRBV24-1 | CATSDPRLANYGYTF
TRBV4-3 | CASSQWKNTEAFF
TRBV9 | CASSLAIASGTGDLFF
TRBV7-3 | CASSWVLTGELFF
TRBV7-8 | CASSPPGLAVYNEQFF
TRBV2 | CASSKDLSNQPQHF